Included here is one T cell receptor beta chain sequence, with context. The antigen remains undetermined. The repertoire was sequenced with immunoSEQ multiplex PCR; TCRdb's copy has only in-frame clones and lacks some. The sample contains more than 2 million clones, about 94% of which appear only once. These data belong to a study of shared clonotypes between healthy human individuals. Across the whole study: The people who gave samples were a couple of women and a few men aged 18 to 49.

In germline, CDR1 is ENHRY, CDR2 SYGVKD. The CDR3 length is 12 residues. Trimming took 0 bases from V and 12 from J, leaving 12 bases between them. Study results and limitations: Rarefaction indicated that sorted-subset sequencing remained incomplete although depth was large. The sampled material consisted only of blood, and tissue repertoires are likely to differ. Generation probability values for non-shared clonotypes were lower than those for clonotypes shared by all four donors.

The rearrangement joins TRBV10-3 to TRBJ2-7; the D gene is possibly TRBD2 (5 bases). This sequence was found in a man between 18 and 35 years old in good health. The sequencing input was naive CD4+ T cells sorted from blood. Subset meaning: CD45RA+ positively selected. Here the CDR3 reads CAISESSEGPYF. Written as DNA, the CDR3 is TGTGCCATCAGTGAGTCGAGCGAGGGCCCGTACTTC.